This is a list of T cell receptor beta chains from one sample in a study of T cell repertoires in cytomegalovirus infection. For these receptors, no antigen is known. TCRdb fed the reads into MiXCR, producing one record per CDR3 protein. In the table there are around 310,000 distinct CDR3 sequences, about 29% of which are singletons. This specimen consisted of cultured PBMCs, obtained from culture after CMV antigen stimulation. These receptors originate from a human donor in good health (CMV status not recorded). Some clones in this sample may be carry-over from other donors' samples. Both conserved end residues are part of each CDR3. Each record gives: J gene, CDR3 length, D gene, clone size, V gene, CDR3 protein, CDR3 DNA. A D gene is named only where the DNA matches it firmly. A clone size is listed for some rows: how often the clone was seen (once, few, many), or a class if it is expanded.

TRBJ1-3 17 NA NA TRBV12-5 CASSVGTVPPSGNTIYF TGTGCTAGCTCGGTGGGGACGGTACCTCCCTCTGGAAACACCATATATTTT
TRBJ2-7 14 TRBD1 once TRBV9 CASSVEGTGDEQYF TGTGCCAGCAGCGTAGAAGGGACAGGGGACGAGCAGTACTTC
TRBJ1-5 15 TRBD1 NA TRBV19 CATKTGTGINQPQHF TGTGCCACCAAAACCGGGACAGGGATCAATCAGCCCCAGCATTTT
TRBJ1-1 14 NA many TRBV28 CASRLTLENTEAFF TGTGCCAGCAGATTGACTCTAGAGAACACTGAAGCTTTCTTT
TRBJ2-1 18 TRBD2 few TRBV7-2 CASSRKTSGGTGLNEQFF TGTGCCAGCAGCAGAAAGACTAGCGGGGGGACAGGATTGAATGAGCAGTTCTTC
TRBJ1-3 15 NA NA TRBV6-5 CASSYSGFSGNTIYF TGTGCCAGCAGTTACTCGGGATTCTCTGGAAACACCATATATTTT
TRBJ1-5 11 NA NA TRBV25-1 CASGVGEPQHF TGTGCCAGCGGTGTGGGGGAGCCCCAGCATTTT
TRBJ2-7 15 TRBD1 few TRBV10-3 CAISPRDREMYEQYF TGTGCCATCAGCCCCCGGGACAGAGAAATGTACGAGCAGTACTTC
TRBJ1-4 15 NA many TRBV7-6 CASSLEPATNEKLFF TGTGCCAGCAGCTTAGAACCAGCAACTAATGAAAAACTGTTTTTT
TRBJ1-2 15 NA NA TRBV20-1 CSAKPHAGTDYGYTF TGCAGTGCTAAACCTCACGCCGGGACCGACTATGGCTACACCTTC
TRBJ1-2 13 TRBD1 NA TRBV27 CASSSTGGGGYTF TGTGCCAGCAGTTCGACAGGGGGGGGTGGCTACACCTTC
TRBJ2-7 14 TRBD1 NA TRBV28 CASSLATGGVGQYF TGTGCCAGCAGTTTAGCGACAGGGGGGGTCGGGCAGTACTTC
TRBJ2-2 15 TRBD2 NA TRBV7-2 CASSLDVREGGELFF TGTGCCAGCAGCTTAGATGTACGGGAGGGGGGGGAGCTGTTTTTT
TRBJ2-7 14 TRBD1 NA TRBV20-1 CSARRGLGAYEQYF TGCAGTGCTAGAAGGGGGCTAGGGGCCTACGAGCAGTACTTC
TRBJ2-7 14 NA NA TRBV20-1 CSARGGVGSYEQYF TGCAGTGCTAGAGGGGGGGTCGGATCCTACGAGCAGTACTTC
TRBJ2-7 13 NA NA TRBV12-3/TRBV12-4 CASSSTLRQEQYF TGTGCCAGCAGTTCAACCCTAAGACAGGAGCAGTACTTC
TRBJ1-6 13 NA NA TRBV6-1 CASSEQGLPPLHF TGTGCCAGCAGTGAACAGGGCCTCCCACCCCTCCACTTT
TRBJ2-7 17 TRBD2 NA TRBV7-6 CASSLAGGLAGTYEQYF TGTGCCAGCAGCTTAGCCGGGGGACTAGCGGGTACCTACGAGCAGTACTTC
TRBJ1-1 13 TRBD1 NA TRBV5-1 CASSSGQATEAFF TGCGCCAGCAGTAGTGGACAGGCGACTGAAGCTTTCTTT
TRBJ1-4 17 NA NA TRBV19 CASSIDPNGATNEKLFF TGTGCCAGTAGTATAGATCCGAACGGCGCAACTAATGAAAAACTGTTTTTT
TRBJ2-5 14 NA NA TRBV5-1 CASSLRSRQETQYF TGCGCCAGCAGCTTGAGGTCGCGCCAAGAGACCCAGTACTTC
TRBJ2-1 15 NA few TRBV11-2 CASSSRLRTHNEQFF TGTGCCAGCAGCTCTCGACTCCGCACTCACAATGAGCAGTTCTTC
TRBJ2-1 15 TRBD1 once TRBV27 CASTLGQGNYNEQFF TGTGCCAGCACCCTAGGACAGGGAAACTACAATGAGCAGTTCTTC
TRBJ2-7 15 TRBD1 few TRBV9 CASSVGQGVPYEQYF TGTGCCAGCAGCGTGGGACAGGGGGTGCCCTACGAGCAGTACTTC
TRBJ2-1 13 NA NA TRBV7-3 CASSFARDNEQFF TGTGCCAGCAGCTTCGCGAGAGACAATGAGCAGTTCTTC
TRBJ2-5 16 TRBD2 NA TRBV5-4 CASSPRAGALPKTQYF TGTGCCAGCAGCCCGCGAGCGGGGGCCCTTCCAAAGACCCAGTACTTC
TRBJ1-5 15 NA NA TRBV15 CATSRVQGGAQPQHF TGTGCCACCAGCAGAGTACAGGGTGGGGCTCAGCCCCAGCATTTT
TRBJ1-6 17 TRBD1 NA TRBV7-4 CASSSPTGVYYNSPLHF TGTGCCAGCAGCTCACCGACAGGGGTCTACTATAATTCACCCCTCCACTTT
TRBJ2-1 14 TRBD2 few TRBV15 CATRATSGKDEQFF TGTGCCACCAGGGCGACTAGCGGGAAGGATGAGCAGTTCTTC
TRBJ1-2 13 NA few TRBV2 CASSDGGAYGYTF TGTGCCAGCAGTGATGGGGGCGCATATGGCTACACCTTC